This TCR beta chain was observed in a study of cytomegalovirus exposure and HLA in healthy donors (dated by TCRdb to between 2016 and 2019). Notes on the research overall: In an earlier analysis of some 610 of the donors, approximately 300 Gb of sequence data and 95 million to 130 million unique TCR beta sequences from roughly 180 million T cells were reported. Around 330 gigabases of sequencing data and approximately 92 million unique TCR sequences made up an early release that covered fewer than 650 HLA-typed donors. Of the roughly 400 genotyped donors, 70% to 90% were placed in the genetic ancestry cluster associated with self-reported Caucasian donors. The aim of the study was to test whether cataloging public T cell receptors could identify signatures of past pathogen exposure. The study profiled the T cell repertoires of approximately 700 subjects by immunosequencing and related them to cytomegalovirus serostatus. A separate validation cohort of 100 to 150 different subjects was used in addition to the approximately 700-subject first cohort. The study combined high-throughput TCR immunosequencing, statistical association of individual TCRs with disease status, and machine learning to predict cytomegalovirus infection status. A later analysis re-examined previously published TCR beta repertoires from just over 650 donors and added high-resolution HLA genotyping to investigate patterns of TCR occurrence. The later analysis used no new phenotypic data to find candidate immune exposures, relying instead on TCR beta sequences and their occurrence across donors. An earlier analysis of 587 of the donors used high-throughput TCR beta sequencing to judge whether each TCR beta V gene segment behaved as functional or pseudogenic. Alongside the repertoire data, information on donor age, sex, ethnicity and CMV serostatus was compiled. In a later genetic analysis, genome-wide SNP genotypes for about 55% of the roughly 670 donors were used, and that subset was treated as a discovery cohort. Every repertoire in the discovery cohort had been generated on one and the same sequencing platform. HLA typing covered class I and class II loci at four-digit resolution. The number of typed donors differed by locus: roughly 620-630 for A, B, C, DRB1 and DQB1; approximately 530 for DQA1; 606 for DPA1; and 450 to 480 for DPB1. About five DR-DQ haplotypes were handled as single units for association and clustering because linkage in the cohort was strong. Among around 400 genotyped donors of the cohort, an average of roughly 230,000 unique TCR beta nucleotide sequences was sequenced per donor, of which about 19% were non-productive.

In total, 666 healthy bone marrow donors made up the cohort. Cohort members were all nominally healthy when sampled, although unrecorded immune exposures were likely present. The donor tested CMV seropositive and was one of the 289 seropositive cohort members. A peripheral blood sample was provided by each donor, and peripheral blood mononuclear cells were used for TCR beta sequencing. The Qiagen DNeasy Blood Extraction Kit was used to extract genomic DNA from the blood cell samples. The CDR3 contains 15 residues, cysteine and phenylalanine counted. This entry keeps only the CDR3 DNA: 45 bases, framed from base 1. CDR1 and CDR2 are drawn from the germline V gene (reference sequence): SGHAT, FQDESV. Comment on this clone: What this receptor recognizes is not known. One junction end disagrees with the germline gene, perhaps due to a read error.

Beyond this particular receptor, the publication reports: In a later analysis, HLA-associated TCR beta chains showed more clonal expansion and lower generation probabilities than non-associated chains that were equally common. Most TCR sequences were seen in very few donors, while some public TCRs were found in many individuals. In a later genetic analysis, fewer N-insertions in productive TCRs were reported among donors in an Asian-associated ancestry cluster than the roughly 700-donor mean. For the cohort, immune exposure information was limited to CMV serostatus. The sequencing pipeline was judged likely to have produced a cluster of highly shared sequence variants as a technical artifact. The authors suggested that the approach could potentially be generalized to other disease states and immunological phenotypes. A further reported finding was that TCR beta sequences accurately predicted the HLA-A and HLA-B alleles for most subjects in the first cohort. A later analysis reported that several top co-occurrence clusters appeared linked to parvovirus B19, influenza, CMV and Epstein-Barr virus. Because counts were too low, under 20 rarely observed V segments, including chromosome 9 orphons, were left out of the earlier analysis of about 620 of the donors. Correlated functional status among segregating V segments might reflect linkage disequilibrium, but an unknown experimental factor could not be ruled out. The classifier was reported to diagnose cytomegalovirus status with high specificity and sensitivity in both the original cohort and the validation cohort. Only TCR beta chains were sequenced in this cohort, and the absence of alpha or paired-chain data limited detectable features. In vitro tests confirmed that three of the cytomegalovirus-associated TCR beta chains recognize cytomegalovirus antigens. V-gene and J-gene trimming of TCR beta chains was associated with a missense DCLRE1C variant in a later genetic analysis, and the association was replicated in an independent cohort. In a later analysis, most CMV-associated TCR beta chains were found to appear HLA-restricted, with HLA associations seemingly driven largely by CMV exposure. In an earlier analysis of approximately 590 of the donors, most TCR beta V segments were observed in productive rearrangements about 87% or about 30% of the time, broadly matching IMGT annotations. In the study, 150 to 200 TCR beta chains were listed as associated with cytomegalovirus. HLA typing was unavailable for some donors at each locus, so association tests used only the typed subset. In a later analysis, 16,951 TCR beta sequences were associated with specific HLA alleles at a false discovery rate of 0.05. When HLA alleles, especially DR and DQ, strongly co-occurred, attributing TCR associations to individual alleles was difficult. Sequencing depth was assumed to be roughly uniform across donors in the presence/absence analyses, though that assumption may not hold. In a later analysis, the rate of TCR association differed among HLA loci, with DRB1 alleles having the most associated TCRs and HLA-C alleles having the fewest. Because the 87-base-pair reads could not distinguish some IMGT-functional V segments, including TRBV6-2 and TRBV6-3, those segments were excluded.

Library prep was done by the immunoSEQ multiplex PCR assay. A mixture of 60 forward primers for TCR Vbeta segments and 13 reverse primers for TCR Jbeta segments was used in the multiplex PCR. Amplification of the CDR3 region of rearranged TCR beta genes was performed with a multiplex PCR assay on genomic DNA. The Illumina HiSeq System was used to sequence the amplified TCR beta libraries as 87-base-pair reads. As for the authors' bioinformatics: Across the roughly 640 repertoires, a later analysis counted 80 million or so unique TCR beta chains, some 11 million of which were shared by at least two donors. Raw reads were error-corrected and collapsed into unique sequences by a nearest-neighbor algorithm in which closely related sequences were merged to remove PCR and sequencing errors. To assign V, D and J gene segments, CDR3 sequences were aligned to IMGT reference sequences. Each retained sequence needed at least a six-nucleotide match to both a V gene segment and a J gene segment. Rearrangements were called productive when the CDR3 lacked stop codons and stayed in frame with V and J; all others were non-productive. CDR3 was defined by IMGT convention, running from the second conserved V-encoded cysteine to the conserved J-encoded phenylalanine. Sequences without an unambiguous match to a single V gene segment were excluded from the earlier analysis of over 500 of the donors. In an earlier analysis of several hundred of the donors, V segments were called functional above 56.7% productive rearrangements and were called segregating when the between-donor standard deviation exceeded 5%. To diagnose cytomegalovirus status from the catalog of TCR beta chain sequences, a statistical classification framework was built. V and J gene assignment, in a later analysis, came from comparing TCR nucleotide sequences with IMGT/GENE-DB human TR gene sequences. A later analysis assigned CDR3 sequences and most-parsimonious VDJ recombination scenarios with the TCRdist pipeline. A later analysis defined each TCR beta chain by its CDR3 amino acid sequence plus V-gene family, and excluded reads lacking a unique V-gene family. In a later analysis, around 650 highly shared, low-generation-probability nucleotide sequences were removed to address suspected cross-contamination and a sequencing artifact. A later analysis calculated a clonal expansion index for each public chain from normalized within-repertoire ranks of inferred template counts. In a later analysis, generation probabilities were computed with a VDJ recombination model fitted to out-of-frame rearrangements, and the resulting probabilities were checked against IGoR. A later analysis scored TCR-TCR, TCR-HLA and TCR-CMV co-occurrence with hypergeometric tests, applying a repertoire-size bias correction to TCR pairs. False discovery rates were estimated in a later analysis by permuting HLA or CMV assignments 20 times. In a later analysis, co-occurring TCRs were grouped using DBSCAN, and TCRdist sequence similarity was added for clustering within HLA-allele-positive subsets. Repertoires with fewer than 30,000 or more than 120,000 public chains were left out of co-occurrence clustering, as were four to six repertoires with anomalous nucleotide sharing. TCRdb's version of the immuneACCESS table is confined to in-frame rearrangements and falls short of the full clone set. An unresolved V gene accounts for under half of the shortfall where checked; the remainder is of unknown origin. V and J calls plus clone size are reproduced from that table; the DNA served to infer D and trimming. The sample table shows about 110,000 clones, and over 60% are seen once. The ten most abundant clones make up around an eighth of the sample.

In this chain, TRBV11-1 is recombined with TRBJ2-5, with 9 central nucleotides matching TRBD1. The J call may be mistaken, given a closer DNA end match to TRBJ2-7. The TCR was taken from a man aged 25 to 45 in good health and CMV-seropositive. Sequencing was performed on PBMCs. The CDR3 region has the sequence CASTLAQGARYEQYF. DNA sequence: TGTGCCAGCACCTTAGCACAGGGGGCCCGCTACGAGCAGTACTTC.